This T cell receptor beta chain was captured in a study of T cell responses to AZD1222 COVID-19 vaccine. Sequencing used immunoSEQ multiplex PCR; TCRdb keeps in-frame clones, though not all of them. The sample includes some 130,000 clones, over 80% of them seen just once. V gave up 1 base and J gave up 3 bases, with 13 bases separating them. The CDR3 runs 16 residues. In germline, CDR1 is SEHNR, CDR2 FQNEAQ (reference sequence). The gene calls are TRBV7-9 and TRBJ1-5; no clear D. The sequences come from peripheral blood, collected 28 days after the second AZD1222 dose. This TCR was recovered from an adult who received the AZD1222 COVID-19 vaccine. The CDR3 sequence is CASSLGVGSVNQPQHF. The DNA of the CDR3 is TGTGCCAGCAGCTTAGGGGTCGGGTCAGTCAATCAGCCCCAGCATTTT.